This T cell receptor beta chain was recovered during a study of blood T cell repertoires in COVID-19. Study-wide context: PBMCs, B-cell-depleted T cells, or T cells provided the cDNA or gDNA that made up the material.

What the recovered Cohort 3 donors had was two negative PCRs, clearance, or symptom resolution. CDR1 is MNHEY and CDR2 is SVGAGI in the germline V gene. With 6 bases clipped from V and 8 bases from J, the junction kept 12 bases outside the gene matches. This CDR3 region has 14 residues. Sequenced by immunoSEQ multiplex PCR; TCRdb stores in-frame clones only, minus some. The sample includes approximately 480,000 clones, roughly 87% of them seen just once. The receptor comes from a young woman who had recovered from COVID-19. The rearrangement links TRBV6-5 to TRBJ1-2; TRBD1 agrees at 7 bases. Sample: PBMCs or T cells enriched from blood (not recorded which). The CDR3 DNA follows: TGTGCCAGCAGCCGCAGACAGGGATCGAAAGGCTACACCTTC. Translated: CASSRRQGSKGYTF.